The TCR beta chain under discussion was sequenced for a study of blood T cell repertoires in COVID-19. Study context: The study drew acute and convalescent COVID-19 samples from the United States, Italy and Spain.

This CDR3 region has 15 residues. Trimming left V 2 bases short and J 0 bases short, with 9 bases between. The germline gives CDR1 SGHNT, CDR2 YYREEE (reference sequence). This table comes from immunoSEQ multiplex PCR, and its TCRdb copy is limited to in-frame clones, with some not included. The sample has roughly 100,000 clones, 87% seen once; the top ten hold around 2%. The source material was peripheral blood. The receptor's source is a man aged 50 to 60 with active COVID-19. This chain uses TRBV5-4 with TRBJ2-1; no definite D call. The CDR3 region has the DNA TGTGCCAGCAGCTTAGGTGCGGCCTCCTACAATGAGCAGTTCTTC. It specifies CASSLGAASYNEQFF.